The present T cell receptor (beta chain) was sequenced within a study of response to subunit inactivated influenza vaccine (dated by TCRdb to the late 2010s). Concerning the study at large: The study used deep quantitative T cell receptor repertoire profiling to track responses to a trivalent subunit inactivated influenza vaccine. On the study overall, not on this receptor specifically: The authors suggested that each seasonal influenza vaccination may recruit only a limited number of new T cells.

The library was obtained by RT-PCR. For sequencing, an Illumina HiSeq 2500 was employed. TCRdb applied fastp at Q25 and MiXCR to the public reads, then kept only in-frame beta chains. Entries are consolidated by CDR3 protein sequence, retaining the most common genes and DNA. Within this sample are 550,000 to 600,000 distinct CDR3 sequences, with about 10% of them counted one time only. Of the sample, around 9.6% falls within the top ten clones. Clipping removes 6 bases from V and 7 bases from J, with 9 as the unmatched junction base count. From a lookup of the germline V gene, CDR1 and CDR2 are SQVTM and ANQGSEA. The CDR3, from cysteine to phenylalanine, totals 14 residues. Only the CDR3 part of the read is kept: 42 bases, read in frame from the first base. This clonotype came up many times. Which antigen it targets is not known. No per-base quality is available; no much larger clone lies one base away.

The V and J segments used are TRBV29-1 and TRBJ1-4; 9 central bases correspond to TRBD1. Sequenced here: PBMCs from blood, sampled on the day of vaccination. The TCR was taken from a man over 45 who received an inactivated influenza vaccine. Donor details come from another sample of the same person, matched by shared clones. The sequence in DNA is TGCAGCGTCGGGACAGGGCGGCAATCTGAAAAACTGTTTTTT. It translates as CSVGTGRQSEKLFF.